What follows are 17 T cell receptor beta chains derived from one specimen sequenced in a study of post-analysis software for immune sequencing data. Unique molecular identifiers were carried by the TCR beta cDNA libraries. Each CDR3 protein gets one entry after TCRdb re-called the PCR reads with MiXCR. The sample contains some 890,000 distinct CDR3 sequences, about 57% of which appear only once. Whole-study results and caveats: Among four or five TRBV segments more frequent in patients than controls were TRBV5-6, TRBV5-1 and TRBV20-1.

No cognate antigen is known for these TCRs. The sequenced sample was blood. The receptors were gathered from a girl aged 10-17 years with multiple sclerosis.

This chain links TRBV9 with TRBJ2-5, with D possibly being TRBD2 (6 bases). This CDR3 comprises 17 residues. The germline gives CDR1 SGDLS, CDR2 YYNGEE. V gave up 2 bases and J gave up 0 bases, with 17 bases separating them. The CDR3 nucleotides are TGTGCCAGCAGCGTCGACGGGAGAGCTACTAACCAAGAGACCCAGTACTTC. This gives the protein CASSVDGRATNQETQYF.

This clonotype occurred a few times. The chain links TRBV29-1 to TRBJ2-5, with 9 bases fitting TRBD1. J lost 7 bases, V lost 7 bases, and 4 bases had no gene match. Germline V CDR1 and CDR2: SQVTM, ANQGSEA. The CDR3 contains 11 residues. This CDR3 is CSARQGGTQYF. The CDR3 region has the DNA TGCAGCGCCAGACAGGGGGGGACCCAGTACTTC.

The V and J genes are TRBV20-1 and TRBJ2-1, with D uncertain. Trimming shortened V by 5 bases and J by 0 bases, and 14 bases separated the two germline ends. The CDR3 is 15 residues long. In germline, CDR1 is DFQATT, CDR2 SNEGSKA (reference sequence). The CDR3 nucleotides read TGCAGTGCTGAAGACTCGTTAAGCTCCTACAATGAGCAGTTCTTC. Amino acid sequence: CSAEDSLSSYNEQFF.

V is TRBV7-3 and J is TRBJ2-7; D may be TRBD1 or TRBD2 (6 bases each). The end of the DNA aligns better with TRBJ2-5, so the J call may be wrong. Per the germline V gene, CDR1 is SGHTA and CDR2 is FQGTGA. The CDR3 length is 15 residues. The CDR3 bases are TGTGCCAGCAGCTTAATGGTGGGGGCGGGGGAGACCCAGTACTTC. Amino acid sequence: CASSLMVGAGETQYF.

This clonotype was seen only a few times. V usage is TRBV10-3 and J usage is TRBJ2-7, with 9 nucleotides matching TRBD1. With V trimmed by 3 bases and J by 3 bases, 9 bases remained unmatched. The germline V gene encodes CDR1 ENHRY and CDR2 SYGVKD. CDR3 length equals 16 residues. CDR3 bases: TGTGCCATCAGTGAATACAGCGGGACAGGGAGCTACGAGCAGTACTTC. Translation gives CAISEYSGTGSYEQYF.

In this sample, this clonotype turned up a few times. The V gene is TRBV9, the J gene TRBJ1-2, with D uncertain. The CDR3 has 15 amino acids. The ends were cut back, 2 bases at V and 3 bases at J, with 14 bases in the middle. The V gene's germline CDR1 is SGDLS and CDR2 YYNGEE. This CDR3 is CASSVGEVFDYGYTF. The CDR3, as DNA: TGTGCCAGCAGCGTTGGGGAGGTTTTTGACTATGGCTACACCTTC.

Only a few counts were recorded for this clonotype. The chain carries TRBV29-1 and TRBJ2-5; 7 bases are a match to TRBD1. The CDR3 spans 15 residues. Germline trimming cut 1 base from V and 5 bases from J; bases unmatched to any gene: 10. The germline gives CDR1 SQVTM, CDR2 ANQGSEA. CDR3 bases: TGCAGCGTTGAAGTGAGGGGGCACAAGTGGGAGACCCAGTACTTC. Translating gives CSVEVRGHKWETQYF.

The CDR3 DNA follows: TGTGCCAGCAGTGAAAAGCTAGCATCGGGGTTAGGGTACGGCTACACCTTC. It codes for CASSEKLASGLGYGYTF. This rearrangement joins TRBV25-1 to TRBJ1-2; D remains unclear. V was clipped by 2 bases and J by 8 bases, with 24 bases between them. This CDR3 has 17 residues. Germline V gene lookup returns CDR1 MGHDK and CDR2 SYGVNS.

This clonotype was observed a handful of times. The J gene is TRBJ2-7, the V gene TRBV7-9; 8 bases line up with TRBD1. The CDR3 totals 14 residues. V trimming: 7 bases; J trimming: 5 bases; junction bases outside the gene matches: 10. Germline values: CDR1 SEHNR, CDR2 FQNEAQ (reference sequence). The CDR3 coding sequence is TGTGCCAGCATCTCCCTGGGCAGGGGGCACGAGCAGTACTTC. It specifies CASISLGRGHEQYF. Full variable domain (missing parts from reference TRBV7-9 and TRBJ2-7): DTGVSQNPRHKITKRGQNVTFRCDPISEHNRLYWYRQTLGQGPEFLTYFQNEAQLEKSRLLSDRFSAERPKGSFSTLEIQRTEQGDSAMYLCASISLGRGHEQYFGPGTRLTVT.

The genes are TRBV12-3 or TRBV12-4 and TRBJ2-6; D may be TRBD2 (6 bases). V was shortened by 5 bases and J by 4 bases, with 18 bases between the two germline ends. CDR3 size: 17 residues. DNA for the CDR3: TGTGCCAGCAGTCTCCCCCCGGGACTTTTGGGGGCCAACGTCCTGACTTTC. The encoded protein is CASSLPPGLLGANVLTF.

The chain combines TRBV6-4 with TRBJ1-2; tentatively, D is TRBD1 (5 bases). Germline V CDR1 and CDR2: MRHNA, SNTAGT. Trimming removed 3 bases from V and 5 bases from J, with 10 bases in between. The CDR3 contains 13 residues. CDR3 residues: CASSERGGYGYTF. The CDR3 region has the DNA TGTGCCAGCAGTGAGAGGGGTGGGTATGGCTACACCTTC.

This clonotype appeared a few times. The V gene is TRBV20-1, the J gene TRBJ2-2, with a possible D match to TRBD2 (6 bases). V shed 0 bases and J shed 0 bases, with 14 bases lying between them. This CDR3 has 17 residues. Looked up from germline, CDR1 is DFQATT and CDR2 is SNEGSKA (reference sequence). CDR3 loop: CSARDGKRVANTGELFF. CDR3 nucleotides: TGCAGTGCTAGAGATGGGAAGCGGGTAGCGAACACCGGGGAGCTGTTTTTT.

This clonotype was counted between two and nine times. This rearrangement joins TRBV29-1 to TRBJ2-6, with no clear D. Germline assignment: CDR1 SQVTM and CDR2 ANQGSEA. The CDR3 is 13 residues long. Trimming shortened V by 4 bases and J by 2 bases, and 6 bases separated the two germline ends. CDR3 protein: CSVGRTGANVLTF. The CDR3 DNA reads as TGCAGCGTTGGAAGAACTGGGGCCAACGTCCTGACTTTC.

The chain carries TRBV29-1 and TRBJ2-5; tentative D call: TRBD1 (5 bases). The germline CDR1 and CDR2 sequences are SQVTM and ANQGSEA. The V end was cut by 3 bases, the J end by 11 bases, with 19 bases between. The CDR3 totals 13 residues. CDR3 region: CSVDTGGTSEQYF. In nucleotides, the CDR3 is TGCAGCGTTGACACAGGTGGTACATCTGAGCAGTACTTC.

The genes are TRBV2 and TRBJ2-5; 12 nucleotides line up with TRBD2. V shed 8 bases, J shed 3 bases, and the junction held 10 bases outside the gene matches. This CDR3 is built from 16 residues. Germline V gene data show CDR1 as SNHLY and CDR2 as FYNNEI. The CDR3 spells CASPILAGGIKETQYF. For the CDR3, the DNA is TGTGCCAGCCCCATACTAGCGGGAGGCATTAAAGAGACCCAGTACTTC. The full variable domain, its missing parts supplied by reference TRBV2 and TRBJ2-5, is EPEVTQTPSHQVTQMGQEVILRCVPISNHLYFYWYRQILGQKVEFLVSFYNNEISEKSEIFDDQFSVERPDGSNFTLKIRSTKLEDSAMYFCASPILAGGIKETQYFGPGTRLLVL.

The chain recombines TRBV6-5 with TRBJ2-7; possibly TRBD2 for D (6 bases). The germline V gene has CDR1 MNHEY and CDR2 SVGAGI. The CDR3 extends over 13 amino acids. The V end lost 4 bases, the J end lost 5 bases, and 12 bases lay between the germline ends. CDR3 in amino acids: CASSSGRTHEQYF. In DNA form, the CDR3 reads TGTGCCAGCAGTTCGGGGAGGACCCACGAGCAGTACTTC.

V is TRBV5-1 and J is TRBJ2-7, with 16 positions matching TRBD2. This CDR3 comprises 17 residues. With 5 bases clipped from V and 6 bases from J, the junction kept 11 bases outside the gene matches. Germline V CDR1 and CDR2: SGHRS, YFSETQ. In nucleotides, the CDR3 is TGCGCCAGCAGATGGGGGACTAGCGGGAGGGCCGTTGCCGAGCAGTACTTC. Amino acids: CASRWGTSGRAVAEQYF.